These 28 T cell receptor beta chains came from one sample sequenced in a study of cytomegalovirus exposure and HLA in healthy donors. 60 Vbeta and 13 Jbeta primers were used in PCR. Assay used: immunoSEQ multiplex PCR; TCRdb lists only in-frame clones, some missing. The sample yields about 180,000 clones, about 81% seen once. The source material was PBMCs. These TCRs come from a woman aged 25 to 39 in good health and CMV-seronegative.

The chain uses TRBV6-5 and TRBJ2-3; 8 bases are a match to TRBD1. Germline CDR1 and CDR2: MNHEY and SVGAGI. With 1 base clipped from V and 4 bases from J, the junction kept 4 bases outside the gene matches. The length of the CDR3 is 15 residues. CDR3 protein: CASSYFGTGSDTQYF. The CDR3 nucleotides read TGTGCCAGCAGTTACTTCGGGACAGGCTCAGATACGCAGTATTTT.

The rearrangement joins TRBV7-8 to TRBJ2-3; 11 positions match TRBD2. The germline gives CDR1 SGHVS, CDR2 FQNEAQ. The CDR3 is 18 residues long. The J segment lost 1 base and the V segment lost 2 bases, leaving 8 bases of the junction unmatched. The CDR3 nucleotides are TGTGCCAGCAGCTTAATTGGGGGACTAGCGGACCGCACAGATACGCAGTATTTT. Encoded protein: CASSLIGGLADRTDTQYF.

The V and J genes are TRBV6-6 and TRBJ2-1; TRBD2 matches at 7 bases. Germline lookup yields CDR1 MNHNY and CDR2 SVGAGI (reference sequence). V trimming: 2 bases; J trimming: 4 bases; junction bases outside the gene matches: 2. The CDR3 runs 14 residues. The CDR3 spells CASSYPGGYNEQFF. CDR3 DNA sequence: TGTGCCAGCAGTTACCCGGGGGGATACAATGAGCAGTTCTTC.

V gene TRBV29-1 combines with J gene TRBJ1-2; D is possibly TRBD1 (5 bases). The germline V gene encodes CDR1 SQVTM and CDR2 ANQGSEA. The CDR3 has 13 residues. Deletions cut 0 bases from V and 4 bases from J, with 9 bases between. CDR3 coding DNA: TGCAGCGTTGAAGATGGGGGGGTCTATGGCTACACCTTC. This translates into CSVEDGGVYGYTF.

CDR3 sequence: CASSTDRGYQPQHF. The CDR3 DNA sequence: TGTGCCAGCAGTACCGACAGGGGGTACCAGCCCCAGCATTTT. V is TRBV7-9 and J is TRBJ1-5; TRBD1 matches 9 bases. Trimming removed 6 bases from V and 7 bases from J; junction bases left unmatched: 7. The CDR3 loop spans 14 amino acids. Per the germline V gene, CDR1 is SEHNR and CDR2 is FQNEAQ (reference sequence).

The chain has TRBV28 and TRBJ1-5; D not resolved. This CDR3 is built from 12 residues. V was clipped by 6 bases and J by 6 bases, with 9 bases between them. From germline, CDR1 is MDHEN and CDR2 SYDVKM. CDR3 sequence reads: CASSPGGQPQHF. CDR3 coding DNA: TGTGCCAGCAGCCCGGGTGGTCAGCCCCAGCATTTT.

V is TRBV10-1 and J is TRBJ2-3, with D hard to call. This CDR3 has 14 amino acids. V was shortened by 2 bases and J by 4 bases, with 10 bases between the two germline ends. The germline CDR1 and CDR2 sequences are WNHNN and SYGVQD (reference sequence). The CDR3 sequence is CASSETAGPDTQYF. CDR3 coding DNA: TGCGCCAGCAGTGAGACAGCTGGCCCAGATACGCAGTATTTT.

This rearrangement joins TRBV5-1 to TRBJ1-1; tentative D call: TRBD1 (6 bases). Germline V gene sequence: CDR1 SGHRS, CDR2 YFSETQ. With 3 bases removed from V and 4 bases from J, the gap between germline ends came to 16 bases. The CDR3 loop spans 15 amino acids. The CDR3 here is CASSWGPTSSTEAFF. CDR3 in DNA: TGCGCCAGCAGCTGGGGGCCCACTTCCTCCACTGAAGCTTTCTTT. Full variable domain (rest looked up from reference TRBV5-1 and TRBJ1-1): KAGVTQTPRYLIKTRGQQVTLSCSPISGHRSVSWYQQTPGQGLQFLFEYFSETQRNKGNFPGRFSGRQFSNSRSEMNVSTLELGDSALYLCASSWGPTSSTEAFFGQGTRLTVV.

This clone was counted once. The V and J genes are TRBV2 and TRBJ2-2; the match to TRBD1 covers 9 bases. This CDR3 has 15 residues. Germline loops: CDR1 SNHLY, CDR2 FYNNEI. Losses at the gene ends were 2 bases for V and 7 bases for J; bases not matched to a gene: 5. Here the CDR3 DNA reads TGTGCCAGCAGTGAAAACAGGGGGCGAGGCGGGGAGCTGTTTTTT. It translates to CASSENRGRGGELFF.

The rearrangement joins TRBV7-5 to TRBJ1-3; TRBD1 was called by the table and not checked on the DNA. TRBV7-5 is a pseudogene. The CDR3 runs 16 residues. The CDR3 region is CARSPRRRAGRNTIYF. CDR3 coding DNA: TGTGCCAGAAGCCCCCGCCGCAGGGCTGGAAGGAACACCATATATTTT.

The chain combines TRBV19 with TRBJ2-5, with D possibly being TRBD1 (7 bases). The tail of the sequence fits TRBJ2-7 better, so the J call may be wrong. The CDR3 sequence is 14 residues long. CDR1 LNHDA and CDR2 SQIVND come from the germline V gene (reference sequence). Written as DNA, the CDR3 is TGTGCCAGTAGAAGTCAGGGGGGTGGCGACGAGCAGTACTTC. Translation: CASRSQGGGDEQYF.

Here the CDR3 reads CAIARGQGPNEQFF. In DNA form, the CDR3 reads TGTGCCATCGCCCGAGGACAGGGACCCAATGAGCAGTTCTTC. This chain connects TRBV10-3 to TRBJ2-1; 8 bases are shared with TRBD1. J gave up 6 bases and V 8 bases, and 9 bases lay outside the gene matches. The CDR3 consists of 14 residues. CDR1 ENHRY and CDR2 SYGVKD come from the germline V gene.

This clone has a handful of counts. This CDR3 reads CASSTKLRDRGGQPQHF. The CDR3 DNA reads TGTGCCAGTAGTACCAAACTCCGGGACAGGGGCGGGCAGCCCCAGCATTTT. The chain couples TRBV19 to TRBJ1-5; 10 positions match TRBD1. CDR1 and CDR2 (germline): LNHDA, SQIVND (reference sequence). V was clipped by 4 bases and J by 7 bases; unmatched bases: 13. CDR3 length: 17 amino acids.

The V gene is TRBV18, the J gene TRBJ2-1; 10 nucleotides line up with TRBD2. Per the germline V gene, CDR1 is KGHSH and CDR2 is LQKENI. The CDR3 runs to 15 residues. V shed 3 bases, J shed 6 bases, and the junction held 5 bases outside the gene matches. CDR3 bases: TGTGCCAGCTCACCCCGTCGGACTAGCGGCAATGAGCAGTTCTTC. This sequence encodes CASSPRRTSGNEQFF.

The chain combines TRBV7-3 with TRBJ2-1; TRBD2 matches at 12 bases. The CDR3 is 17 residues long. Germline values: CDR1 SGHTA, CDR2 FQGTGA. V shed 6 bases and J 2 bases; nucleotides not matched to a gene: 8. The CDR3 nucleotides read TGTGCCAGCAGTCAAAGAGGGACTAGCGGGCCCTACAATGAGCAGTTCTTC. Protein product: CASSQRGTSGPYNEQFF.

V is TRBV7-9 and J is TRBJ2-1; the D gene is possibly TRBD1 (5 bases). Looked up from germline, CDR1 is SEHNR and CDR2 is FQNEAQ (reference sequence). The V and J ends lost 0 bases and 4 bases respectively, with 7 bases between them. The CDR3 loop spans 14 amino acids. CDR3 nucleotides: TGTGCCAGCAGCTTAGCGCCAGGGTACAATGAGCAGTTCTTC. It translates to CASSLAPGYNEQFF.

The rearrangement links TRBV7-2 to TRBJ1-5, with a tentative D call TRBD1 (6 bases). V dropped 5 bases and J dropped 5 bases, with 10 bases sitting between them. CDR1 is SGHTA and CDR2 is FQGNSA in the germline V gene. This CDR3 is 13 amino acids long. DNA for the CDR3: TGTGCCAGCAGCAGACAGGAGGATCAGCCCCAGCATTTT. It translates to CASSRQEDQPQHF.

The genes are TRBV12-5 and TRBJ2-5, with 9 bases identical to TRBD2. This CDR3 region has 17 residues. CDR1 is LGHNT, CDR2 FRNRAP, per germline. V trimming: 7 bases; J trimming: 1 base; junction bases outside the gene matches: 13. CDR3 in DNA: TGTGCTAGTGCCCCGGGGGGCGGCGGGGGGGTCCAAGAGACCCAGTACTTC. Translated: CASAPGGGGGVQETQYF.

This chain joins TRBV7-3 and TRBJ2-1; 8 bases match TRBD2. Per the germline V gene, CDR1 is SGHTA and CDR2 is FQGTGA. The CDR3 runs to 19 residues. The ends lost 5 bases at V and 4 bases at J; junction bases unmatched: 19. Written as DNA, the CDR3 is TGTGCCAGCAGCCCCCGGGGGTGGGCGGGAGGCCTCCTGTACAATGAGCAGTTCTTC. Translating gives CASSPRGWAGGLLYNEQFF. Complete variable domain (other parts from reference TRBV7-3 and TRBJ2-1): GAGVSQTPSNKVTEKGKYVELRCDPISGHTALYWYRQSLGQGPEFLIYFQGTGAADDSGLPNDRFFAVRPEGSVSTLKIQRTERGDSAVYLCASSPRGWAGGLLYNEQFFGPGTRLTVL.

The chain joins TRBV7-2 to TRBJ2-3, with D unresolved. The CDR3 runs to 14 residues. The V and J ends lost 0 bases and 3 bases respectively, with 7 bases between them. Germline V CDR1 and CDR2: SGHTA, FQGNSA. CDR3 DNA sequence: TGTGCCAGCAGCTTAGCGTTGCGGACAGATACGCAGTATTTT. Translated: CASSLALRTDTQYF.

This clone was seen a handful of times. This chain joins TRBV5-6 and TRBJ1-3; D is unresolved. Trimming removed 2 bases at V and 0 bases at J, with 15 bases between. The CDR3 contains 17 residues. Germline V gives CDR1 SGHDT, CDR2 YYEEEE. The CDR3 here is CASSFPTPLSSGNTIYF. CDR3 in DNA: TGTGCCAGCAGCTTCCCGACACCCTTGAGCTCTGGAAACACCATATATTTT.

The chain joins TRBV28 to TRBJ1-5; maybe TRBD1 (6 bases). V was shortened by 2 bases and J by 2 bases, with 7 bases between the two germline ends. The length of the CDR3 is 14 residues. Germline CDR1 is MDHEN and CDR2 is SYDVKM. The CDR3 is CASSLNRGNQPQHF. CDR3 coding DNA: TGTGCCAGCAGTTTAAACAGGGGCAATCAGCCCCAGCATTTT.

This clone was detected only a few times. Other DNA sequences in this specimen translate into the identical CDR3. The chain links TRBV7-9 to TRBJ1-5; 8 bases line up with TRBD1. The junction had 2 bases not matched to a gene; V was cut back by 3 bases and J by 4 bases. The CDR3 runs to 14 residues. The germline V gene encodes CDR1 SEHNR and CDR2 FQNEAQ (reference sequence). Written as DNA, the CDR3 is TGTGCCAGCAGCTTCACAGGGGGGAATCAGCCCCAGCATTTT. Protein product: CASSFTGGNQPQHF.

V gene TRBV29-1 combines with J gene TRBJ2-7; 9 nucleotides match TRBD2. Germline trimming cut 2 bases from V and 6 bases from J; bases unmatched to any gene: 11. CDR1 is SQVTM, CDR2 ANQGSEA, per germline. This CDR3 is 15 amino acids long. Here the CDR3 DNA reads TGCAGCGTTGAACTGGTCCAGCGGGAGGCCGGCGAGCAGTACTTC. This encodes CSVELVQREAGEQYF.

The V and J genes are TRBV19 and TRBJ1-4, with D perhaps matching TRBD1 (5 bases). The V end was cut by 8 bases, the J end by 0 bases, with 7 bases between. The length of the CDR3 is 13 residues. Looked up from germline, CDR1 is LNHDA and CDR2 is SQIVND (reference sequence). CDR3 nucleotides: TGTGCCAGTCAGACAGCAACTAATGAAAAACTGTTTTTT. Protein sequence: CASQTATNEKLFF.

V and J are TRBV11-1 and TRBJ2-5; tentatively, D is TRBD2 (6 bases). Germline CDR1 and CDR2: SGHAT and FQDESV (reference sequence). V lost 4 bases and J 2 bases, leaving 11 bases between the germline ends. The CDR3 is 14 amino acids. CDR3 amino acids: CASSSERVQETQYF. In DNA form, the CDR3 reads TGTGCCAGCAGCTCAGAGCGGGTACAAGAGACCCAGTACTTC.

As regards this clone: Compared with germline, one end of the junction differs, possibly owing to a read error. V gene TRBV6-1 combines with J gene TRBJ1-2; D not resolved. CDR3 length: 15 amino acids. Germline V lookup: CDR1 MNHNS, CDR2 SASEGT. The CDR3: CANSELPTTNYGYTF. The CDR3 DNA sequence: TGTGCCAACAGTGAACTTCCAACTACTAACTATGGCTACACCTTC.

The chain links TRBV7-8 to TRBJ2-7; 8 nucleotides line up with TRBD1. From germline, CDR1 is SGHVS and CDR2 FQNEAQ. CDR3 length: 15 amino acids. The V gene end was trimmed by 4 bases and the J gene end by 2 bases; junction bases not matched to a gene: 7. The CDR3 sequence is CASSSGQGETYEQYF. The DNA for the CDR3 is TGTGCCAGCAGCTCCGGACAGGGAGAGACCTACGAGCAGTACTTC.